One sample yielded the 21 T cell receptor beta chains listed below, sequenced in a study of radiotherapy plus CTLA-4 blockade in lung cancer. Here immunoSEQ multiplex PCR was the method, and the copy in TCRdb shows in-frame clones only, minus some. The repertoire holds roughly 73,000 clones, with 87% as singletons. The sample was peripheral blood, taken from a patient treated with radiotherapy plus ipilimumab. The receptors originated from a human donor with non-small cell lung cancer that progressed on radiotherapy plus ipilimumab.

CDR3 loop: CASSYAGGYYNEQFF. The CDR3, as DNA: TGTGCCAGCAGTTACGCGGGAGGGTACTACAATGAGCAGTTCTTC. The chain couples TRBV6-5 to TRBJ2-1; 9 bases align to TRBD2. The germline V gene encodes CDR1 MNHEY and CDR2 SVGAGI. CDR3 size: 15 residues. Unmatched junction bases numbered 2, after V lost 2 bases and J lost 3 bases.

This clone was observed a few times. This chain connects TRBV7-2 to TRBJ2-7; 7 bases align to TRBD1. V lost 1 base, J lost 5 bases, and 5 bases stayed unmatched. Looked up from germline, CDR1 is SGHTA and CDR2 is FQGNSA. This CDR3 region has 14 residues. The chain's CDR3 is CASSLEGANNEQYV. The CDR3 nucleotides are TGTGCCAGCAGCTTAGAGGGGGCGAACAACGAGCAGTACGTC.

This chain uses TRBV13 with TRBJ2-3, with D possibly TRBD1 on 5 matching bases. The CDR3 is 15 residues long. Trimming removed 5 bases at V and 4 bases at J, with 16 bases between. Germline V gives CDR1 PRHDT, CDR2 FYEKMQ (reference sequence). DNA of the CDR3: TGTGCCAGCAGCCCGTACTTGCAGGGCCCAGATACGCAGTATTTT. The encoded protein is CASSPYLQGPDTQYF.

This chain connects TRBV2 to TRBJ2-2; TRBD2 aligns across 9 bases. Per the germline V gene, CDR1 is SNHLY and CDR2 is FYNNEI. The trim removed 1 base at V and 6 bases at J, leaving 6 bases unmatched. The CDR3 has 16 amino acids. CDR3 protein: CASSEGGGRAPGELFF. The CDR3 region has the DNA TGTGCCAGCAGTGAAGGGGGCGGGAGGGCCCCCGGGGAGCTGTTTTTT.

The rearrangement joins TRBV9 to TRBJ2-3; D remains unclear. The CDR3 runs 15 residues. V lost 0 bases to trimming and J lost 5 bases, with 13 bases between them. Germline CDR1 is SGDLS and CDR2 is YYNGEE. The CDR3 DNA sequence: TGTGCCAGCAGCGTAGCCGCGCAATGGTTAGATACGCAGTATTTT. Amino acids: CASSVAAQWLDTQYF.

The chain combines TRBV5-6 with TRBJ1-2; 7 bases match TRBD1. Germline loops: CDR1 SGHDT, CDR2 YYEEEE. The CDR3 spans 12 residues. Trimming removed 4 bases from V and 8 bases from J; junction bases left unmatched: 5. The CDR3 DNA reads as TGTGCCAGCAGCCCCCAGGGGGTCGGCTACACCTTC. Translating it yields CASSPQGVGYTF. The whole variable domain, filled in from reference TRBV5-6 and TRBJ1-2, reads DAGVTQSPTHLIKTRGQQVTLRCSPKSGHDTVSWYQQALGQGPQFIFQYYEEEERQRGNFPDRFSGHQFPNYSSELNVNALLLGDSALYLCASSPQGVGYTFGSGTRLTVV.

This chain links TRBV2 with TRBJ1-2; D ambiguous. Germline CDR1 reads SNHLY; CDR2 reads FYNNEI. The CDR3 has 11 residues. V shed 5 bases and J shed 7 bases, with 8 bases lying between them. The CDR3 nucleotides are TGTGCCAGCAGTCTGTCCAGTGGCTACACCTTC. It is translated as CASSLSSGYTF.

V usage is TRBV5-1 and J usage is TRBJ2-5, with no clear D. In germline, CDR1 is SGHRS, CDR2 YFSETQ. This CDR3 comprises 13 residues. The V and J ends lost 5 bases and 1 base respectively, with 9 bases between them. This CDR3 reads CASRKDGQETQYF. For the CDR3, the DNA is TGCGCCAGCAGGAAAGACGGCCAAGAGACCCAGTACTTC.

The CDR3 region has the DNA TGCGCCAGCAGCCTTTCCGGGGGAAGCTCCTACAATGAGCAGTTCTTC. Translated: CASSLSGGSSYNEQFF. The J gene is TRBJ2-1, the V gene TRBV5-1, with D maybe TRBD2 (6 bases). Trimming took off 4 bases at V and 0 bases at J, with 14 bases between the two ends. The germline gives CDR1 SGHRS, CDR2 YFSETQ. This CDR3 has 16 amino acids. Based on the CDR3 plus reference TRBV5-1 and TRBJ2-1, the full variable domain is KAGVTQTPRYLIKTRGQQVTLSCSPISGHRSVSWYQQTPGQGLQFLFEYFSETQRNKGNFPGRFSGRQFSNSRSEMNVSTLELGDSALYLCASSLSGGSSYNEQFFGPGTRLTVL.

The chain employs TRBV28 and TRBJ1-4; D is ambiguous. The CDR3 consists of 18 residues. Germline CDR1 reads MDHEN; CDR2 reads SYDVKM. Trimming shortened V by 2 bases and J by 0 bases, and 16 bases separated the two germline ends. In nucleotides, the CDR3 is TGTGCCAGCAGTTTAGGTTTTATGAGCGAGGCAACTAATGAAAAACTGTTTTTT. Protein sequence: CASSLGFMSEATNEKLFF.

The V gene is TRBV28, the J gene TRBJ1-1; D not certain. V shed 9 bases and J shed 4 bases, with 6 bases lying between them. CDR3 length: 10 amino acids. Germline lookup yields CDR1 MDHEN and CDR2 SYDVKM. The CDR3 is CASMATEAFF. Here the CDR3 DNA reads TGTGCCAGTATGGCCACTGAAGCTTTCTTT.

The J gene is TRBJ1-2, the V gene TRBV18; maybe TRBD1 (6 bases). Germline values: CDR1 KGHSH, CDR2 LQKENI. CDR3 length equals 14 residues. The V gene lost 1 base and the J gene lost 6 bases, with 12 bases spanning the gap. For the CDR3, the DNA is TGTGCCAGCTCACCACGGGGGGCCCAGGATGGCTACACCTTC. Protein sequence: CASSPRGAQDGYTF.

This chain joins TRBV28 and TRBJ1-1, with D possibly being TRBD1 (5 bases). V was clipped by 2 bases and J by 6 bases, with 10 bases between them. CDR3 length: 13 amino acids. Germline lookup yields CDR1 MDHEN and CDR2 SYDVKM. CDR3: CASSLRGSAEAFF. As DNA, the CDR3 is TGTGCCAGCAGTTTACGGGGGTCGGCTGAAGCTTTCTTT.

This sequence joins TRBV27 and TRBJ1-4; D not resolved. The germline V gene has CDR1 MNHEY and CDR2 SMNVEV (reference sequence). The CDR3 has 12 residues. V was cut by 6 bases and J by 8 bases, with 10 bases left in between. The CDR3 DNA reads TGTGCCAGCAGAAGCGGAAGCGAAAAACTGTTTTTT. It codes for CASRSGSEKLFF. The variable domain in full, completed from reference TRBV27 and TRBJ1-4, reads EAQVTQNPRYLITVTGKKLTVTCSQNMNHEYMSWYRQDPGLGLRQIYYSMNVEVTDKGDVPEGYKVSRKEKRNFPLILESPSPNQTSLYFCASRSGSEKLFFGSGTQLSVL.

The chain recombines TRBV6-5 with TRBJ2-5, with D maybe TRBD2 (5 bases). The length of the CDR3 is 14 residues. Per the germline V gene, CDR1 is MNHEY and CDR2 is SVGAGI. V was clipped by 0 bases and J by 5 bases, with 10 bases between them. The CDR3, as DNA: TGTGCCAGCAGTTACTCACGGGATGGGGAGACCCAGTACTTC. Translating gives CASSYSRDGETQYF.

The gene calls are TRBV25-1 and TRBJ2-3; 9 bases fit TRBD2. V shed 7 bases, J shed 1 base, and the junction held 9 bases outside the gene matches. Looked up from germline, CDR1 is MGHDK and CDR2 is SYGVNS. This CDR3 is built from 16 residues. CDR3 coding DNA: TGTGCCAGCACTCCACGGGGACTAGCTGGCACAGATACGCAGTATTTT. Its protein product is CASTPRGLAGTDTQYF.

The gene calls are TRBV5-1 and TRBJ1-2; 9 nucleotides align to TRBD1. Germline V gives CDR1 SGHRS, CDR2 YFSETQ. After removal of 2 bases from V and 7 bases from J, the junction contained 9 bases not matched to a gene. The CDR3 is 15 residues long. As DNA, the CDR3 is TGCGCCAGCAGCTTTAGTCCCGGGGACAGGGTTGGCTACACCTTC. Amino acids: CASSFSPGDRVGYTF.

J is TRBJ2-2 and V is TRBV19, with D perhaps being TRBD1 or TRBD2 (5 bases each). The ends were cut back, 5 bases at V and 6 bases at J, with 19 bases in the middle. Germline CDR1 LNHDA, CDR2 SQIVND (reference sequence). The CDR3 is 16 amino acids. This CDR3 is CASSFPGTVSPGELFF. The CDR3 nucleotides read TGTGCCAGTAGTTTCCCCGGGACGGTCAGCCCCGGGGAGCTGTTTTTT.

CDR3 coding DNA: TGCAGCGTTGGAGCCGTGGGGGGAGAGCAAGAGACCCAGTACTTC. It encodes CSVGAVGGEQETQYF. The chain joins TRBV29-1 to TRBJ2-5; tentatively, D is TRBD2 (6 bases). V was clipped by 4 bases and J by 2 bases, with 17 bases between them. The CDR3 covers 15 residues. The V gene's germline CDR1 is SQVTM and CDR2 ANQGSEA.

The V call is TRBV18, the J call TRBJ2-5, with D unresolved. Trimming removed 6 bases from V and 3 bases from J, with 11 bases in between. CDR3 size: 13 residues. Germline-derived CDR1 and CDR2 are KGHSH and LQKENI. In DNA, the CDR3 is TGTGCCAGCTCGGTCCGGGTGAAAGAGACCCAGTACTTC. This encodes CASSVRVKETQYF. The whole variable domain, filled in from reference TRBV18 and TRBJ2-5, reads NAGVMQNPRHLVRRRGQEARLRCSPMKGHSHVYWYRQLPEEGLKFMVYLQKENIIDESGMPKERFSAEFPKEGPSILRIQQVVRGDSAAYFCASSVRVKETQYFGPGTRLLVL.

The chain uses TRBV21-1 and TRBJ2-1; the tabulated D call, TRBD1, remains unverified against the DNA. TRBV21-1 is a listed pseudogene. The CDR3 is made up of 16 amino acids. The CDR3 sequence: CASSKNRVAEYNEQFF. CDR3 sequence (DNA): TGTGCCAGCAGCAAAAACAGGGTTGCGGAATACAATGAGCAGTTCTTC.